This T cell receptor beta chain was sequenced in a study of blood T cell repertoires in COVID-19. On the study more broadly: PBMCs, B-cell-depleted T cells, or T cells provided the cDNA or gDNA that made up the material.

How the authors handled the data: Amplified reference gene primers provided the basis for estimating nucleated cell counts. Some clones are missing from TCRdb's copy, which holds only in-frame ones; the method was immunoSEQ multiplex PCR. The D gene and trimming were derived from the DNA, and the V and J assignments and clone size from that table. The table shows approximately 390,000 clones, with 85% to 90% occurring only once. Categorization into cohorts depended on clinical history that participants reported. This TCR came from a woman between 45 and 60 years old who had recovered from COVID-19. The sequenced material came from PBMCs or T cells enriched from blood (not recorded which).

The CDR3 DNA follows: TGTGCCAGCAGCTTAGATTGGGGGGGCACAGATACGCAGTATTTT. It encodes CASSLDWGGTDTQYF. The rearrangement links TRBV7-2 to TRBJ2-3, with D possibly being TRBD2 (6 bases). This CDR3 comprises 15 residues. The germline V gene encodes CDR1 SGHTA and CDR2 FQGNSA. Trimming removed 1 base from V and 1 base from J, with 9 bases in between.